A selection of T cell receptor beta chains follows, all from one sample in a study of technical replicates of blood from a few donors. Using immunoSEQ multiplex PCR, the repertoire was profiled, and TCRdb retains in-frame clones only, with some absent. The sample has under 90,000 clones, roughly 98% seen once. Sequences were obtained from T cells isolated from PBMCs. The receptor source for this set is a human donor in good health. CDR3s include the opening cysteine and the closing phenylalanine or tryptophan. D genes are given only for firm matches. Clone size is stated in some rows and not others, as once, few, many or a class when expanded.

v_gene	j_gene	abundance	d_gene	len	CDR3aa	CDR3nt
TRBV10-1	TRBJ2-5	.	.	14	CASSPHRAQETQYF	TGCGCCAGCAGTCCCCACAGGGCCCAAGAGACCCAGTACTTC
TRBV11-3	TRBJ2-2	.	TRBD2	18	CASSLVGLAGANTGELFF	TGTGCCAGCAGCTTAGTAGGTCTAGCGGGAGCGAACACCGGGGAGCTGTTTTTT
TRBV4-2	TRBJ2-1	.	.	17	CASSQVDRRVSYNEQFF	TGTGCCAGCAGCCAAGTAGACCGACGGGTCTCCTACAATGAGCAGTTCTTC
TRBV5-1	TRBJ1-2	.	TRBD1	15	CASSLDRGSNYGYTF	TGCGCCAGCAGCTTGGACAGGGGATCTAACTATGGCTACACCTTC
TRBV6-1	TRBJ2-7	.	.	15	CASSIERNGRYEQYF	TGTGCCAGCAGCATCGAGAGGAACGGTCGCTACGAGCAGTACTTC
TRBV7-9	TRBJ1-2	.	.	18	CASSLKFQDWGQGYGYTF	TGTGCCAGCAGCCTTAAATTCCAGGATTGGGGCCAGGGCTATGGCTACACCTTC
TRBV29-1	TRBJ1-1	.	TRBD1	14	CSVAPGQLNTEAFF	TGCAGCGTCGCCCCGGGACAGTTGAACACTGAAGCTTTCTTT
TRBV27	TRBJ1-4	.	TRBD1	19	CASSLAGTGGSGPNEKLFF	TGTGCCAGCAGTTTAGCCGGGACAGGGGGGTCGGGCCCAAATGAAAAACTGTTTTTT
TRBV19	TRBJ2-1	once	TRBD1	15	CASIPDRGMVNEQFF	TGTGCCAGTATCCCCGACAGGGGGATGGTCAATGAGCAGTTCTTC
TRBV5-8	TRBJ2-5	once	.	12	CASSLFRETQYF	TGTGCCAGCAGCTTGTTCCGAGAGACCCAGTACTTC
TRBV6-4	TRBJ2-1	.	TRBD2	15	CASSDLAGGYNEQFF	TGTGCCAGCAGTGACCTAGCGGGGGGCTACAATGAGCAGTTCTTC
TRBV5-1	TRBJ2-1	.	TRBD2	16	CASSLSGGRSYNEQFF	TGCGCCAGCAGCTTGAGCGGGGGGCGGTCCTACAATGAGCAGTTCTTC
TRBV6-4	TRBJ2-6	.	.	15	CASSGDNSGANVLTF	TGTGCCAGCAGTGGCGACAATTCTGGGGCCAACGTCCTGACTTTC
TRBV30	TRBJ1-1	.	.	14	CAWSVKQMNTEAFF	TGTGCCTGGAGTGTTAAACAGATGAACACTGAAGCTTTCTTT
TRBV7-9	TRBJ2-5	.	TRBD1	15	CASSPGTDTLETQYF	TGTGCCAGCAGCCCCGGGACAGACACCCTGGAGACCCAGTACTTC
TRBV7-9	TRBJ1-1	.	TRBD1	14	CASSLTGADTEAFF	TGTGCCAGCAGCTTGACAGGGGCCGACACTGAAGCTTTCTTT
TRBV18	TRBJ1-1	.	.	14	CASSPTGEATEAFF	TGTGCCAGCTCACCAACGGGGGAGGCCACTGAAGCTTTCTTT